Presented here are 5 T cell receptor beta chains from one specimen sequenced in a study of blood T cell repertoires in COVID-19. Libraries were prepared by immunoSEQ multiplex PCR; TCRdb keeps only in-frame clonotypes and omits some of them. The repertoire holds 300,000 to 350,000 clones, with roughly 84% as singletons. Sequencing was done on a sample of PBMCs or T cells enriched from blood (not recorded which). Receptors were obtained from a woman younger than 45 who had recovered from COVID-19.

The chain is built from TRBV7-2 and TRBJ2-3; possibly TRBD1 for D (5 bases). Germline V CDR1 and CDR2: SGHTA, FQGNSA. V lost 4 bases and J 0 bases, leaving 11 bases between the germline ends. The CDR3 has 15 amino acids. CDR3 DNA: TGTGCCAGCAGCTCCAGAGCAGGGAGCACAGATACGCAGTATTTT. It translates to CASSSRAGSTDTQYF.

This sequence joins TRBV6-5 and TRBJ1-2; D ambiguous. Germline V gives CDR1 MNHEY, CDR2 SVGAGI. The CDR3 spans 14 residues. V dropped 6 bases and J dropped 6 bases, with 17 bases sitting between them. The CDR3 loop reads CASSPDGRTNGYTF. CDR3 coding DNA: TGTGCCAGCAGCCCCGACGGAAGGACTAATGGCTACACCTTC.

The rearrangement links TRBV20-1 to TRBJ1-5; 12 nucleotides line up with TRBD1. V shed 3 bases and J 0 bases; nucleotides not matched to a gene: 6. The CDR3 is 17 residues long. Germline loops: CDR1 DFQATT, CDR2 SNEGSKA (reference sequence). CDR3 residues: CSASGTGGSLSNQPQHF. For the CDR3, the DNA is TGCAGTGCTAGTGGGACAGGGGGCTCCCTTAGCAATCAGCCCCAGCATTTT.

As concerns this clone: One junction end does not reproduce the germline sequence, and a read error may be involved. The chain carries TRBV5-6 and TRBJ1-6, with D tentatively TRBD1 (5 bases). CDR1 SGHDT and CDR2 YYEEEE come from the germline V gene. The CDR3 has 12 amino acids. The CDR3 spells CASSLTRTPLHF. The CDR3 DNA reads TGTGCCAGCAGCTTGACCCGGACACCGCTCCACTTT.

This clone was recorded a few times. This same CDR3 is encoded by further DNA sequences in the sample. The V call is TRBV2, the J call TRBJ1-3, with D possibly TRBD1 on 6 matching bases. The V end was cut by 2 bases, the J end by 0 bases, with 8 bases between. CDR3 length: 15 amino acids. Germline-derived CDR1 and CDR2 are SNHLY and FYNNEI. CDR3 region: CASSEQGSSGNTIYF. CDR3 DNA: TGTGCCAGCAGTGAACAGGGGAGCTCTGGAAACACCATATATTTT.